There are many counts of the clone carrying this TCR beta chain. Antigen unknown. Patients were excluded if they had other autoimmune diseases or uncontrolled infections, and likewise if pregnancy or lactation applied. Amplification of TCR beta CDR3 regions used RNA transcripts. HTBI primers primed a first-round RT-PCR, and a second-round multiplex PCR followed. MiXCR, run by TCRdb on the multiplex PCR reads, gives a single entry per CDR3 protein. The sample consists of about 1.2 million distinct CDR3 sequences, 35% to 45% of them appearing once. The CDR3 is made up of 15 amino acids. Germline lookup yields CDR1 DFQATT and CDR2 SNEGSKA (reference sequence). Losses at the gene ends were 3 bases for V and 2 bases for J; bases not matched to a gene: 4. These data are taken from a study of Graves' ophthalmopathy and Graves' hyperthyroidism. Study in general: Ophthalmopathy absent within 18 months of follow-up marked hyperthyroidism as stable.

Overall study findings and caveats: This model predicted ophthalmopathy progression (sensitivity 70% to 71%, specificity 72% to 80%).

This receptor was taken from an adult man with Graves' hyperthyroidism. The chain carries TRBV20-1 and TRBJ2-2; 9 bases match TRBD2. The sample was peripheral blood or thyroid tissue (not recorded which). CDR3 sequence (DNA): TGCAGTGCTAGTAGTCTAGCGGGAAACACCGGGGAGCTGTTTTTT. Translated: CSASSLAGNTGELFF.